These T cell receptor beta chains were read from a single sample in a study of blood T cell repertoires in COVID-19. Profiled with immunoSEQ multiplex PCR; TCRdb holds only in-frame clones, not every one. The sample carries about 65,000 clones, more than 80% recorded once. Sequences were obtained from peripheral blood. These receptors came from a man of 80 years or more with acute or convalescent COVID-19. Each CDR3 is given with its conserved first and last residue. The D gene is left open where the match is weak. The size entry is marked missing in some rows and otherwise reads once, few, many or a size class.

clone_size d_call j_call v_call cdr3_nt cdr3_aa
- - TRBJ1-2 TRBV20-1 TGCAGTGCACAGGGAATCGGTGGCTACACCTTC CSAQGIGGYTF
- TRBD1 TRBJ2-3 TRBV6-6 TGTGCCAGCAGTCGGACAGGGGGCCTCCCATTCACAGATACGCAGTATTTT CASSRTGGLPFTDTQYF
few - TRBJ1-5 TRBV19 TGTGCCAGTAGTATCCGGGAAGGTCAGCCCCAGCATTTT CASSIREGQPQHF
- - TRBJ2-7 TRBV15 TGTGCCACCAGCAGAGATCCCCAGTACGAGCAGTACTTC CATSRDPQYEQYF
many TRBD2 TRBJ2-7 TRBV11-3 TGTGCCAGCAGCAGACCGGGACTATTCTCCTACGAGCAGTACTTC CASSRPGLFSYEQYF
- - TRBJ2-6 TRBV4-2 TGTGCCAGCAGCCAAGACAGCTCTGGGGCCAACGTCCTGACTTTC CASSQDSSGANVLTF
- - TRBJ1-6 TRBV7-4 TGTGCCAGCAGCCCAAACGGGGGGCCGTCTAGCTCCTATAATTCACCCCTCCACTTT CASSPNGGPSSSYNSPLHF
- TRBD1 TRBJ1-2 TRBV11-3 TGTGCCAGCAGCTTACGGTCGACAGGGGACGGCTACACCTTC CASSLRSTGDGYTF
- - TRBJ1-1 TRBV18 TGTGCCAGCTCACGAGAGGATTCGGACACTGAAGCTTTCTTT CASSREDSDTEAFF
- TRBD2 TRBJ2-7 TRBV4-1 TGCGCCAGCAGCCGAACGTCGGGACTAGCGGGGGTGAAGCAGTACTTC CASSRTSGLAGVKQYF
few - TRBJ1-2 TRBV18 TGTGCCAGCTCACCAGACAGTTCGGTCTATGGCTACACCTTC CASSPDSSVYGYTF
- - TRBJ2-7 TRBV20-1 TGCAGTGCTAGTGGGCAGTACGAGCAGTACTTC CSASGQYEQYF
once - TRBJ1-2 TRBV19 TGTGCCAGTAGTACAGCGGACAGTTATGGCTACACCTTC CASSTADSYGYTF
- - TRBJ1-6 TRBV19 TGTGCCAGTAGTATAGGTCTGGAGCATAATTCACCCCTCCACTTT CASSIGLEHNSPLHF
- TRBD1 TRBJ1-2 TRBV3-1/TRBV3-2 TGTGCCAGCAGCCAAGATTATGGACAGGGGGACTATGGCTACACCTTC CASSQDYGQGDYGYTF
- TRBD1 TRBJ1-5 TRBV19 TGTGCCAGTAGTAGTGTTCGGCAGGGGGCTAGTCAGCCCCAGCATTTT CASSSVRQGASQPQHF
- - TRBJ2-1 TRBV4-1 TGCGCCAGCAGCCAAGATCTAAGGGGGGGCTCCTACAATGAGCAGTTCTTC CASSQDLRGGSYNEQFF
- - TRBJ1-4 TRBV4-1 TGCGCCAGCAGCCAATCAGGGGCTCTCGAAAAACTGTTTTTT CASSQSGALEKLFF
- - TRBJ1-5 TRBV10-1 TGCGCCAGCAGTGAGTCCCCGGGAAATCAGCCCCAGCATTTT CASSESPGNQPQHF
- TRBD2 TRBJ2-1 TRBV25-1 TGTGCCAGCAGTGATCTGAAGCGGGGGGGCTACAATGAGCAGTTCTTC CASSDLKRGGYNEQFF
once TRBD2 TRBJ2-1 TRBV4-2 TGTGCCAGCAGCCAAGTTAGCGGGGGGGCGAGTTACAATGAGCAGTTCTTC CASSQVSGGASYNEQFF
- - TRBJ1-4 TRBV11-2 TGTGCCAGCAGCTTAGCTCGCGGGAGAGCTGAAAAACTGTTTTTT CASSLARGRAEKLFF
few - TRBJ1-1 TRBV7-8 TGTGCCAGCAGCGAGACAGGCCGGGAACATGAGAACACTGAAGCTTTCTTT CASSETGREHENTEAFF
- TRBD1 TRBJ1-5 TRBV6-5 TGTGCCACCGGACAGGAATCAATCGAGCCCCAGCATTTT CATGQESIEPQHF
few - TRBJ1-5 TRBV3-1/TRBV3-2 TGTGCCAGCAGCCAAGCCCAGGGTAATCAGCCCCAGCATTTT CASSQAQGNQPQHF
- - TRBJ1-2 TRBV19 TGTGCCAGTTGCCTACAGGGAAGTGGTGGCTACACCTTC CASCLQGSGGYTF
- - TRBJ2-1 TRBV4-2 TGTGCCAGCAGCCAAGAAGTGGGGGGGGCCGGGCTAGATGAGCAGTTCTTC CASSQEVGGAGLDEQFF
- TRBD1 TRBJ1-6 TRBV10-3 TGTGCCATCAGTGAGGGGACAGCCTCCTATAATTCACCCCTCCACTTT CAISEGTASYNSPLHF
- - TRBJ2-1 TRBV29-1 TGCAGCGTTGATAGGGCAGGGATGAATGAGCAGTTCTTC CSVDRAGMNEQFF
- - TRBJ1-5 TRBV6-5 TGTGCCAGCAGCAGGGTTTATAGCAATCAGCCCCAGCATTTT CASSRVYSNQPQHF
few TRBD1 TRBJ2-7 TRBV30 TGTGCCTGCACGCAGGGGGACTACGAGCAGTACTTC CACTQGDYEQYF
- TRBD1 TRBJ1-3 TRBV19 TGTGCCAGTAGTAGGACAGGGTCTGGAAACACCATATATTTT CASSRTGSGNTIYF
- TRBD1 TRBJ1-2 TRBV27 TGTGCCACCCGTGGACAGGTTACTAACTATGGCTACACCTTC CATRGQVTNYGYTF
once TRBD1 TRBJ2-6 TRBV7-7 TGTGCTAGCAGCCCACTGTTCGGGACAGGGGGATTCACCGGGGCCAACGTCCTGACTTTC CASSPLFGTGGFTGANVLTF
- TRBD1 TRBJ1-2 TRBV6-6 TGTGCCAGCAGTTACGACGGTGGGACAGACTATGGCTACACCTTC CASSYDGGTDYGYTF
- - TRBJ2-5 TRBV11-2 TGTGCCAGCAGCCGCGGACAGCTTCAAGAGACCCAGTACTTC CASSRGQLQETQYF
- TRBD1 TRBJ1-5 TRBV18 TGTGCCAGCTCAGCCGGGACAGAACGCAATCAGCCCCAGCATTTT CASSAGTERNQPQHF
once - TRBJ1-3 TRBV30 TGTGCCTGGAGTTCCCAGGCTGGAAACACCATATATTTT CAWSSQAGNTIYF
- - TRBJ2-5 TRBV20-1 TGCAGTGCTAGAGCTTCCGAGACCCAGTACTTC CSARASETQYF
- - TRBJ1-4 TRBV20-1 TGCAGTGCTAGAAAGGGGTCAGTTTTT CSARKGSVF
once - TRBJ2-5 TRBV10-1 TGCGCCAGCAGTGAACAGGGTCGGGAGACCCAGTACTTC CASSEQGRETQYF
- - TRBJ2-3 TRBV24-1 TGTGCCACCTCAGGGGCAAACACAGATACGCAGTATTTT CATSGANTDTQYF
few - TRBJ1-3 TRBV3-1/TRBV3-2 TGTGCCAGCAGTCTAGTGGCCGACAGGGGAAACACCATATATTTT CASSLVADRGNTIYF
- - TRBJ2-7 TRBV5-1 TGCGCCAGCAGCTTGCGGGCTAGGACTCCCGGGCGACTATACGAGCAGTACTTC CASSLRARTPGRLYEQYF
once - TRBJ2-1 TRBV15 TGTGCCACCTATAATCTTTACAATGAGCAGTTCTTC CATYNLYNEQFF
- - TRBJ1-6 TRBV19 TGTGCCAGTAGTATCGGGGAATTTTATAATTCACCCCTCCACTTT CASSIGEFYNSPLHF
once - TRBJ2-3 TRBV5-8 TGTGCCAGCAGCTTGGCCCCCAACACAGATACGCAGTATTTT CASSLAPNTDTQYF
- TRBD1 TRBJ1-2 TRBV6-1 TGTGCCAGCAGTGATTTGGTACAGGGGAACTATGGCTACACCTTC CASSDLVQGNYGYTF
few - TRBJ1-3 TRBV3-1/TRBV3-2 TGTGCCAGCAGCCAATCCGACAGGACTGGAAACACCATATATTTT CASSQSDRTGNTIYF
- TRBD1 TRBJ2-5 TRBV11-2 TGTGCCAGCAGCCTGACAGGGCCCCAAGAGACCCAGTACTTC CASSLTGPQETQYF